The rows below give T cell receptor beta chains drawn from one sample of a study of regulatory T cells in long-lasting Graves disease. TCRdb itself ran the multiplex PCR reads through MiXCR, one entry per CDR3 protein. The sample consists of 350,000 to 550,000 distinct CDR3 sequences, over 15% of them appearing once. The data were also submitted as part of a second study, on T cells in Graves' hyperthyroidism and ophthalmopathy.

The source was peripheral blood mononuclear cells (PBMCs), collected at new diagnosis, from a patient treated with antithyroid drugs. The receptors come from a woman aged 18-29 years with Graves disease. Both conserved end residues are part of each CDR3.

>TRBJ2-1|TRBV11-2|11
CASSLLLGQFF
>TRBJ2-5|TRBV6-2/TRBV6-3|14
CASRKLAQAGTQYF
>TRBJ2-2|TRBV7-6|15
CASIQSGGTIGELFF
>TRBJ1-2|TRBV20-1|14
CSARDQGETNGYTF
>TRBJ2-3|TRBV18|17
CASSPLGGTSGGDTQYF
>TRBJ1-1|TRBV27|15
CASNRDIGGNTEAFF
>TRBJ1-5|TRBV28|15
CASSLIGFGDQPQHF
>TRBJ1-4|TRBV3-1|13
CASSRTGIGKLFF
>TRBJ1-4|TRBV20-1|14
CSARFRSIGEKLFF
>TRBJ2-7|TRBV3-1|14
CASSQEQFLSEQYF
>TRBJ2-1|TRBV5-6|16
CASSLLASGSYNEQFF
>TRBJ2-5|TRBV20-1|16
CSARDPDKEFFETQYF
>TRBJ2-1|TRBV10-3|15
CAISDAGFGVDEQFF
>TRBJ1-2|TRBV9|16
CASSVSRTDPNYGYTF
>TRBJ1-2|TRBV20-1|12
CSASEEGYGYTF
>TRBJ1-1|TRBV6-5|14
CASSYQSPNTEAFF
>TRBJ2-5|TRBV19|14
CASSISRGLETQYF
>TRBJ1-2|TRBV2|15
CASSEEASLYYGYTF
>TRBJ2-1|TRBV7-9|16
CASSPIEGTFYNEQFF
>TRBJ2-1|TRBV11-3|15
CASSLGSGYYNEQFF
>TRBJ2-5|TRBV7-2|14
CASSSSGLAGGILF
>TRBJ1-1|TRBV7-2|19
CASSLVRGGLRVTLSEAFF
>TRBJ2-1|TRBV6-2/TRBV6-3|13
CAIKTGKTNEQFF
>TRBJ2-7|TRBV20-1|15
CSASADRDISYEQYF
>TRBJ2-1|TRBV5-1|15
CASSGLAGSANEQFF
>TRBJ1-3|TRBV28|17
CASSFETGLASGNTIYF
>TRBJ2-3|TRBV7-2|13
CASSSHAEDTQYF
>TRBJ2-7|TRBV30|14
CASVTSGSSLEQYF
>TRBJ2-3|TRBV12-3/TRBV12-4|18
CASSWTGGSRKGTDTQYF
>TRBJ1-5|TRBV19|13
CASSFRTDQPQHF
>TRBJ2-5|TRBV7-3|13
CASSLMEQETQYF
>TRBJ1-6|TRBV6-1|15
CASRPDRGLISPLHF
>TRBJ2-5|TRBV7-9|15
CASSSPAGGSETQYF
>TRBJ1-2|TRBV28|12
CASIIEGYGYTF